This TCR beta chain originates from a study of control samples from healthy donors and cancer patients (dated by TCRdb to the early 2020s). Its CDR3 holds 16 amino acids, cysteine through phenylalanine. Only the CDR3 DNA stays, 48 bases, in frame from base 1. CDR1 and CDR2 were assigned from the germline V gene (reference sequence) as MNHEY and SMNVEV. The V end loses 4 bases and the J end loses 4 bases, and a stretch of 17 bases separates them. The method was the immunoSEQ multiplex PCR assay. The source is immuneACCESS, and TCRdb retained only in-frame sequences with V and J called. Part of the clones is not carried over; for the studies checked, unresolved V genes explain less than half of this, and the remainder is unexplained. The sample has some 200,000 clones on record, roughly 91% of them singletons. Jointly, the top ten make up roughly 1.6% of the sample. Details on this clone: It has no known antigen specificity. It has no much larger one-base neighbor in the sample; base qualities were not kept.

The TCR sequence derives from a woman in her thirties in good health. The chain is made from TRBV27 and TRBJ2-1, with the D call tentatively TRBD1 or TRBD2, each fitting 6 bases. The sequenced material came from blood. The nucleotides are TGTGCCAGCAGTTCTCCACGGGGGCCGGATTACAATGAGCAGTTCTTC. This gives the protein CASSSPRGPDYNEQFF.